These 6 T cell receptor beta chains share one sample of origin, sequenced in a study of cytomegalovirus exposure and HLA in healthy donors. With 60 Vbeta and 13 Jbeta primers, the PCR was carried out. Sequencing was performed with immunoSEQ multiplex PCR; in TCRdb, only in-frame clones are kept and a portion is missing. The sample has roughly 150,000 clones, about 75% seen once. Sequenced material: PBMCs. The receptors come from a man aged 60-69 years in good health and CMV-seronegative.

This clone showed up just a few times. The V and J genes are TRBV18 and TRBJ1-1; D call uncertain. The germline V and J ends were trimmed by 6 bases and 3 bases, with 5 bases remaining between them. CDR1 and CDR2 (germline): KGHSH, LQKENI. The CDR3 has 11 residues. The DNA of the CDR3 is TGTGCCAGCTCCTTTGACACTGAAGCTTTCTTT. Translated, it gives CASSFDTEAFF.

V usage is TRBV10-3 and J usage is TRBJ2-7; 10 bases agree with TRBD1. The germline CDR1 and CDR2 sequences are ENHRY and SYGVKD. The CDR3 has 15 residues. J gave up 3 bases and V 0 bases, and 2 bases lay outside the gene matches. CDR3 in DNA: TGTGCCATCAGTGAGTCGGGACAGGGGCTCTACGAGCAGTACTTC. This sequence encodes CAISESGQGLYEQYF.

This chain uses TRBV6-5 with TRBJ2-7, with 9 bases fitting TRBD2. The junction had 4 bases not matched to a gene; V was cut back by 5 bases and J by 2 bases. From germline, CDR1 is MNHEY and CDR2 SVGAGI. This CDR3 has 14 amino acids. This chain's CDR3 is CASSLSGSAYEQYF. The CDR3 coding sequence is TGTGCCAGCAGTCTTAGCGGGAGCGCCTACGAGCAGTACTTC.

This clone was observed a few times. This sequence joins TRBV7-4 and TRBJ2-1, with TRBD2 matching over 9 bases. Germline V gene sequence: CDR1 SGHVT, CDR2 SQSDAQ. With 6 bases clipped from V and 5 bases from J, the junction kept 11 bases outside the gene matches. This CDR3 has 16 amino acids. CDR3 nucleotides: TGTGCCAGCAGACCTGCTCAGCTAGCGGGACACAATGAGCAGTTCTTC. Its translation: CASRPAQLAGHNEQFF.

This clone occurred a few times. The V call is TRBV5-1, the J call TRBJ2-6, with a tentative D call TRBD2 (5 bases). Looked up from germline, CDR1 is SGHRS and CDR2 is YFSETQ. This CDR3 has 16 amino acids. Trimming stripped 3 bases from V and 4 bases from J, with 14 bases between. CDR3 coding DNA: TGCGCCAGCAGCTGGACCGCGGGCGCAGGGGCCAACGTCCTGACTTTC. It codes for CASSWTAGAGANVLTF.

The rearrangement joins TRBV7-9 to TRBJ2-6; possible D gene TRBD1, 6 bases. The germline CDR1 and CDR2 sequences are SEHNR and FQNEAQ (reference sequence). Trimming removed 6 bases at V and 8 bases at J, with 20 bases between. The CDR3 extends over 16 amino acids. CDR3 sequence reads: CASRDTTGTLSNVLTF. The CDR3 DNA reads TGTGCCAGCAGGGATACTACCGGGACACTCTCCAACGTCCTGACTTTC.